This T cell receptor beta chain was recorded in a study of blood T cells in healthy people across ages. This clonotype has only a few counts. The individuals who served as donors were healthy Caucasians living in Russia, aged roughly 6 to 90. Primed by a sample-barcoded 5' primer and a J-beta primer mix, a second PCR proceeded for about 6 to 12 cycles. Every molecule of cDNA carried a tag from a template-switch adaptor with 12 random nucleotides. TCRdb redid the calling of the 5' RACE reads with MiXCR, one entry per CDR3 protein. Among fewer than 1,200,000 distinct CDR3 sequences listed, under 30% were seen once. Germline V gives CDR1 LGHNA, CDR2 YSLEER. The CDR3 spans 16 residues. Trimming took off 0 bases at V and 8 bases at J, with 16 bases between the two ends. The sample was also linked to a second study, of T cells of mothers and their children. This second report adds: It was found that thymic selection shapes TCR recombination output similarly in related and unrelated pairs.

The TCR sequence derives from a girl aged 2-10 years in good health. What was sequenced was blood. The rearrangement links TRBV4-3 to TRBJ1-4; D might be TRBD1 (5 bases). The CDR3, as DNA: TGCGCCAGCAGCCAAGATCGGGTCGGGGCTTGGGAAAAACTGTTTTTT. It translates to CASSQDRVGAWEKLFF.